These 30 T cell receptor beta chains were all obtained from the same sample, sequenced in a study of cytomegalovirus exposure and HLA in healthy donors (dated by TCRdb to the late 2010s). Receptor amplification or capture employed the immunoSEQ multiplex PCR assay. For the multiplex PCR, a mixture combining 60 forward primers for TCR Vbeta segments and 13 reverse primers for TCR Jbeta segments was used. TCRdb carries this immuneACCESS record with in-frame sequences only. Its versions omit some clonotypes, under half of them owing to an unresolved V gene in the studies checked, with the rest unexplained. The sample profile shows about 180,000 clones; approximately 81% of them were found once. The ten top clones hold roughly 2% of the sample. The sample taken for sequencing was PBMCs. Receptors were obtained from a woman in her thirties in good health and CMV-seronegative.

CDR3 DNA: TGTGCCAGCAGTTCCGGTCCAGGGGAGACCCAGTACTTC. This translates into CASSSGPGETQYF. This rearrangement joins TRBV6-5 to TRBJ2-5; the D gene is possibly TRBD1 (5 bases). Germline V gene lookup returns CDR1 MNHEY and CDR2 SVGAGI. This CDR3 has 13 amino acids. The germline V and J ends were trimmed by 4 bases and 5 bases, with 11 bases remaining between them.

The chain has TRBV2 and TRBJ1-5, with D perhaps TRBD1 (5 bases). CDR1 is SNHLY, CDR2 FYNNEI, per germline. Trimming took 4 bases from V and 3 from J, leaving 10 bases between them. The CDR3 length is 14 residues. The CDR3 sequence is CASSGQRVNQPQHF. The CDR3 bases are TGTGCCAGCAGTGGACAGCGCGTCAATCAGCCCCAGCATTTT.

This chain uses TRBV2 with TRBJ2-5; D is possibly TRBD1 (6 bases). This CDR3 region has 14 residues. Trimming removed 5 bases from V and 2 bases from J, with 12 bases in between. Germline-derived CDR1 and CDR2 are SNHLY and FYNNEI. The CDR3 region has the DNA TGTGCCAGCAGTCGGCAGGGGAGACAAGAGACCCAGTACTTC. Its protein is CASSRQGRQETQYF.

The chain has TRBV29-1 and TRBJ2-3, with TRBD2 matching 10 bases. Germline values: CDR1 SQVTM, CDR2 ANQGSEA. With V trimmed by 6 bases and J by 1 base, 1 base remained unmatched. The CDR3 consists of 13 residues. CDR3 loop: CSVGTSGTDTQYF. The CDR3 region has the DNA TGCAGCGTCGGGACTAGCGGCACAGATACGCAGTATTTT.

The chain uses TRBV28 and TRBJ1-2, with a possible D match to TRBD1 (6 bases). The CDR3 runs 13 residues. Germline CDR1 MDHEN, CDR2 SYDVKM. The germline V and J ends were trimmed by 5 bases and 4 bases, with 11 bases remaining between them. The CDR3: CASSPGVVYGYTF. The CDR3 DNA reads TGTGCCAGCAGTCCAGGGGTGGTCTATGGCTACACCTTC.

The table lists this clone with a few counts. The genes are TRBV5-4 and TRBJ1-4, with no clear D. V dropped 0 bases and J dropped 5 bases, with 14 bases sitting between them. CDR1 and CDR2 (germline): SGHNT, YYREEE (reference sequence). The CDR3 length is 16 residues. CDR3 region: CASSLDSAASNEKLFF. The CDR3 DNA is TGTGCCAGCAGCTTGGATTCGGCTGCTAGCAATGAAAAACTGTTTTTT. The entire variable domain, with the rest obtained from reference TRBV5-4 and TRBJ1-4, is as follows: ETGVTQSPTHLIKTRGQQVTLRCSSQSGHNTVSWYQQALGQGPQFIFQYYREEENGRGNFPPRFSGLQFPNYSSELNVNALELDDSALYLCASSLDSAASNEKLFFGSGTQLSVL.

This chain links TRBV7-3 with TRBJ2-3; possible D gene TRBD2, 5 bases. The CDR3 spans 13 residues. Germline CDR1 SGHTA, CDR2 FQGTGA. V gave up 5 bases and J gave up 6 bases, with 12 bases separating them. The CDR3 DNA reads TGTGCCAGCAGCGGCACTAGGGCGGATACGCAGTATTTT. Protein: CASSGTRADTQYF.

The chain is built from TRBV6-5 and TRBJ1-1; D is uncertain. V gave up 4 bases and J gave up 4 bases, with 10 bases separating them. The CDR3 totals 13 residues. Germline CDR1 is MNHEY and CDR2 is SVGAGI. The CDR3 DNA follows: TGTGCCAGCAGTTCCGGTGGAGTCACTGAAGCTTTCTTT. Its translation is CASSSGGVTEAFF.

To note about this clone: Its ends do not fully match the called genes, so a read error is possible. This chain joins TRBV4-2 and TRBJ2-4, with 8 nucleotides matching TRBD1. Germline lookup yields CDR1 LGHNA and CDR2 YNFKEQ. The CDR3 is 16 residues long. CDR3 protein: CASSPQGAGAKNSQYF. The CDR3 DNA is TGTGCCAGCAGCCCGCAGGGGGCAGGGGCCAAAAACAGTCAGTACTTC.

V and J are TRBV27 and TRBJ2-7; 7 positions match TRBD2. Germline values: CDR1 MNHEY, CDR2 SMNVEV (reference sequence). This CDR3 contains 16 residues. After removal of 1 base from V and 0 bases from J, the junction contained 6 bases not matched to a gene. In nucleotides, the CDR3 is TGTGCCAGCAGTTTATTGGCGGGAGTCCCCTCCTACGAGCAGTACTTC. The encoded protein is CASSLLAGVPSYEQYF.

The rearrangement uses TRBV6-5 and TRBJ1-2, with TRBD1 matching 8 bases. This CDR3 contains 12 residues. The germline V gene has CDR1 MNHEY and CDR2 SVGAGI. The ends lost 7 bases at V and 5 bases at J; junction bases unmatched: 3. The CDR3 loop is CASTGQGYGYTF. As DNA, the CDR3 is TGTGCCAGCACCGGACAGGGTTATGGCTACACCTTC.

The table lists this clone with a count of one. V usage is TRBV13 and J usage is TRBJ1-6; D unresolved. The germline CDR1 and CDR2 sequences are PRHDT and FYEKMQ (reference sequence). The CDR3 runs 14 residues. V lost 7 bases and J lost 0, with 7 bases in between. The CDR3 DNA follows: TGTGCCAGCACGGGGAGCTCCTATAATTCACCCCTCCACTTT. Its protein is CASTGSSYNSPLHF.

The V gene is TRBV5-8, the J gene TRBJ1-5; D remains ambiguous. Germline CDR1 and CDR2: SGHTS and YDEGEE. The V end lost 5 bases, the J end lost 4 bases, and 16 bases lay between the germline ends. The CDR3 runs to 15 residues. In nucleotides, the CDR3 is TGTGCCAGCAGACCGAGCGGGTCCCTAAATCAGCCCCAGCATTTT. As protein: CASRPSGSLNQPQHF.

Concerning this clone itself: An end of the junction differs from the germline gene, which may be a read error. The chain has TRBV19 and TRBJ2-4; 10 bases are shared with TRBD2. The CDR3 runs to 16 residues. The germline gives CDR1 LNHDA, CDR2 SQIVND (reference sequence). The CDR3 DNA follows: TGTGCCAGTTTCCCTGGGAGCGGGGGGGCGGAGAACAGTCAGTACTTC. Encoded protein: CASFPGSGGAENSQYF. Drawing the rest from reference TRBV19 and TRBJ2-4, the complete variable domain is DGGITQSPKYLFRKEGQNVTLSCEQNLNHDAMYWYRQDPGQGLRLIYYSQIVNDFQKGDIAEGYSVSREKKESFPLTVTSAQKNPTAFYLCASFPGSGGAENSQYFGAGTRLSVL.

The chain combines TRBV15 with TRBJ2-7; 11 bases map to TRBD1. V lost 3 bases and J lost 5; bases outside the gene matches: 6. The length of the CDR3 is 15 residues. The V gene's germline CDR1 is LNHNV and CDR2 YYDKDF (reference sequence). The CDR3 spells CATSSGQGASHEQYF. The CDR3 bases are TGTGCCACCAGCAGCGGACAGGGGGCGTCCCACGAGCAGTACTTC.

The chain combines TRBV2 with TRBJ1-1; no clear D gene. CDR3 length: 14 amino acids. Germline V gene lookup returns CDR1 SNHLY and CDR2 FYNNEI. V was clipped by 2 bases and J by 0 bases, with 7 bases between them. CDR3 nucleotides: TGTGCCAGCAGTGAAACGGTACTGAACACTGAAGCTTTCTTT. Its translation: CASSETVLNTEAFF.

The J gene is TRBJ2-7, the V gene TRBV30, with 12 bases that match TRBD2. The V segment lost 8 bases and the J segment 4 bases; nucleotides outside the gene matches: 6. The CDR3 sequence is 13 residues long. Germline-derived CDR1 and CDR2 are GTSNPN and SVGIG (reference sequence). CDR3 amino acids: CAATSGRRYEQYF. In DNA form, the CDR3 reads TGTGCCGCCACTAGCGGGAGGAGGTACGAGCAGTACTTC.

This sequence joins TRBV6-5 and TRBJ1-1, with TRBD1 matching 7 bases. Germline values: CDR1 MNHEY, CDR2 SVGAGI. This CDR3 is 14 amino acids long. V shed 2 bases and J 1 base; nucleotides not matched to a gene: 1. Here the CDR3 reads CASSYRQGNTEAFF. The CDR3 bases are TGTGCCAGCAGTTACAGACAGGGGAACACTGAAGCTTTCTTT.

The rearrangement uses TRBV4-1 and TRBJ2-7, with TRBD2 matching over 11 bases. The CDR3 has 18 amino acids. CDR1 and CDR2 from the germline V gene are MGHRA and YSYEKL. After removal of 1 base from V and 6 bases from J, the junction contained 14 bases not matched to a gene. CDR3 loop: CASSQAPTAASGRFEQYF. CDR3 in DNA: TGCGCCAGCAGCCAAGCCCCCACCGCCGCTAGCGGGAGGTTCGAGCAGTACTTC.

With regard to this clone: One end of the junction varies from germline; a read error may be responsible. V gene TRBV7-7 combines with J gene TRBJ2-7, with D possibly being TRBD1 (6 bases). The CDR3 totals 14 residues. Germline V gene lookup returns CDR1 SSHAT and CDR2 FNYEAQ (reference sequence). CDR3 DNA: TGTGCTAGCAGTCCCAACCGGGACACCTACGAGCAGTACTTC. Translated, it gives CASSPNRDTYEQYF.

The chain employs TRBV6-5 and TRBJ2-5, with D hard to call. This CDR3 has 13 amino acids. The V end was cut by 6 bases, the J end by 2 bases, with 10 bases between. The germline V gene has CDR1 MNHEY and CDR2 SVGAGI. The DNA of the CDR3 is TGTGCCAGCAGCAAAAGAGAGCAAGAGACCCAGTACTTC. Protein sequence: CASSKREQETQYF.

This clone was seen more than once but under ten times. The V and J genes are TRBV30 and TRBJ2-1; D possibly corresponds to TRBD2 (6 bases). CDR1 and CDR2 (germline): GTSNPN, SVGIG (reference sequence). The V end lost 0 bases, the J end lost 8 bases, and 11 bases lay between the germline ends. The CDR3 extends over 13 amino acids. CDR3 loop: CAWSVLAHDEQFF. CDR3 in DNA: TGTGCCTGGAGTGTACTAGCCCACGATGAGCAGTTCTTC.

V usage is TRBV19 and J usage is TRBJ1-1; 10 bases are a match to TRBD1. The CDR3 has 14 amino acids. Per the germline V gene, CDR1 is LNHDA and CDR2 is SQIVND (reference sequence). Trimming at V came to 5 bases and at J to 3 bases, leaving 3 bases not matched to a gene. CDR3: CASSAGTGDTEAFF. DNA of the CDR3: TGTGCCAGTAGTGCCGGGACAGGGGACACTGAAGCTTTCTTT.

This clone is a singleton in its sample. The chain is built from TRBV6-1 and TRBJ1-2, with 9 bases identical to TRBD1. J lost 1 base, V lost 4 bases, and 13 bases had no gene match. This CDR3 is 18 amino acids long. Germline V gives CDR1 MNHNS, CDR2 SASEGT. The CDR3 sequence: CASSGYRGPFSFNYGYTF. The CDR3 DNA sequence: TGTGCCAGCAGTGGTTACAGGGGGCCCTTCTCCTTTAACTATGGCTACACCTTC.

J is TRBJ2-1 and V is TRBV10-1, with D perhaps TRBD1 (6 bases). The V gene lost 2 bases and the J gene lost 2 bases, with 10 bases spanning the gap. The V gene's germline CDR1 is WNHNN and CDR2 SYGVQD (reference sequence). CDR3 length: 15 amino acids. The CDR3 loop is CASSEGTQAYNEQFF. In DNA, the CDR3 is TGCGCCAGCAGTGAGGGGACACAAGCCTACAATGAGCAGTTCTTC.

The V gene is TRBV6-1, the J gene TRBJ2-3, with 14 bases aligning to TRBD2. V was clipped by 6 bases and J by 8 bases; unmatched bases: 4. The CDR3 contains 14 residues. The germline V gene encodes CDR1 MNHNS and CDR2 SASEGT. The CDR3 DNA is TGTGCCAGCAGGGGACTAGCGGGGGTACGTACGCAGTATTTT. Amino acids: CASRGLAGVRTQYF.

CDR3 in amino acids: CASSSRGELFF. The CDR3 DNA reads TGTGCCAGCAGCTCCCGGGGGGAGCTGTTTTTT. This chain uses TRBV7-9 with TRBJ2-2; no reliable D call. From germline, CDR1 is SEHNR and CDR2 FQNEAQ (reference sequence). The length of the CDR3 is 11 residues. The germline V and J ends were trimmed by 4 bases and 8 bases, with 5 bases remaining between them.

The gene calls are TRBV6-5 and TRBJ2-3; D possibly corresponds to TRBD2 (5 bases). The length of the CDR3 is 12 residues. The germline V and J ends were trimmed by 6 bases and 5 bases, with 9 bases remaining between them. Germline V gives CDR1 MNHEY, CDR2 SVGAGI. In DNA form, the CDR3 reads TGTGCCAGCAGGTCCAGCGGAGATACGCAGTATTTT. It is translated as CASRSSGDTQYF.

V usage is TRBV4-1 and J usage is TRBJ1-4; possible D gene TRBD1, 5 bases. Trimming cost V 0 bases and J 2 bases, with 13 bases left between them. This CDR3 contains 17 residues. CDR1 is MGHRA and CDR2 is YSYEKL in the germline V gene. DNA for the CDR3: TGCGCCAGCAGCCAAGATTCGTTCGGGGGGACTAATGAAAAACTGTTTTTT. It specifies CASSQDSFGGTNEKLFF.

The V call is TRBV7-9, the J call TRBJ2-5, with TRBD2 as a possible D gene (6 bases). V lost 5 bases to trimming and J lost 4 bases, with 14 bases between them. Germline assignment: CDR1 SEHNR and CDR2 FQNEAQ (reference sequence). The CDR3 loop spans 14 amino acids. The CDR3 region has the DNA TGTGCCAGCAGCCCCATGGGGGGAGGAGAGACCCAGTACTTC. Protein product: CASSPMGGGETQYF.